This entry describes one T cell receptor (beta chain). One end of the junction fails to match germline, which may point to a read error. This sample includes further DNA sequences coding for the same CDR3. Germline V gene lookup returns CDR1 WSHSY and CDR2 SAAADI. This CDR3 spans 13 amino acids. The data belong to a study of T cell changes during pregnancy in multiple sclerosis. Libraries were prepared by immunoSEQ multiplex PCR; TCRdb keeps only in-frame clonotypes and omits some of them. This sample has tens of thousands of clones, with around 89% found just once. This TCR derives from a female donor with multiple sclerosis, enrolled in a pregnancy study. This chain uses TRBV10-2 with TRBJ2-7; D possibly corresponds to TRBD1 (6 bases). Specimen: CD4+ T cells from peripheral blood mononuclear cells, collected in the first trimester of pregnancy. CDR3 DNA: TGTGCCAGCAGAGAGGACAGCTCCTACGAGCAGTACTTC. Translated, it gives CASREDSSYEQYF.